Listed here are 28 T cell receptor beta chains from one sample, sequenced in a study of T cells in Graves' hyperthyroidism and ophthalmopathy. RNA transcripts gave rise to amplified TCR beta CDR3 regions. The HTBI primer set was used in a first-round RT-PCR of the TCR CDR3. MiXCR, applied by TCRdb to the multiplex PCR reads, yields one record per CDR3 protein. The sample consists of hundreds of thousands of distinct CDR3 sequences, roughly 14% of them appearing once. Sequenced material: blood. The receptors were sampled from a middle-aged woman with Graves' ophthalmopathy.

The chain uses TRBV12-3 or TRBV12-4 and TRBJ2-7; D not resolved. There are 14 residues in the CDR3. The V end lost 3 bases, the J end lost 1 base, and 10 bases lay between the germline ends. CDR3 DNA sequence: TGTGCCAGCAGTTTTAGTCTTTTTTCCTACGAGCAGTACTTC. Protein product: CASSFSLFSYEQYF.

In this sample, this clonotype turned up a few times. V and J are TRBV10-3 and TRBJ2-7, with 7 bases fitting TRBD2. With V trimmed by 8 bases and J by 3 bases, 10 bases remained unmatched. The CDR3 spans 14 residues. CDR1 and CDR2 (germline): ENHRY, SYGVKD. This chain's CDR3 is CAIQNGRESYEQYF. For the CDR3, the DNA is TGTGCCATCCAGAATGGGCGGGAGAGCTACGAGCAGTACTTC.

This clonotype was detected many times. The rearrangement links TRBV29-1 to TRBJ1-2, with a possible D match to TRBD1 (6 bases). There are 13 residues in the CDR3. The germline gives CDR1 SQVTM, CDR2 ANQGSEA. The V and J ends lost 6 bases and 8 bases respectively, with 19 bases between them. CDR3: CSVQLSGARGYTF. CDR3 DNA sequence: TGCAGCGTCCAACTGTCGGGGGCGAGAGGCTACACCTTC.

This clonotype turned up a few times. The gene calls are TRBV12-3 or TRBV12-4 and TRBJ2-7, with D perhaps matching TRBD1 (6 bases). The CDR3 is 15 residues long. V was cut by 7 bases and J by 1 base, with 17 bases left in between. This chain's CDR3 is CASTPRGLGSYEQYF. For the CDR3, the DNA is TGTGCCAGCACTCCCAGGGGTTTGGGGTCCTACGAGCAGTACTTC.

The chain joins TRBV5-1 to TRBJ2-5, with no clear D. Germline CDR1 reads SGHRS; CDR2 reads YFSETQ. The CDR3 has 13 residues. Trimming shortened V by 5 bases and J by 4 bases, and 12 bases separated the two germline ends. The CDR3 loop reads CASRYTNRETQYF. Here the CDR3 DNA reads TGCGCCAGCAGGTACACCAATCGAGAGACCCAGTACTTC. Complete variable domain (other parts from reference TRBV5-1 and TRBJ2-5): KAGVTQTPRYLIKTRGQQVTLSCSPISGHRSVSWYQQTPGQGLQFLFEYFSETQRNKGNFPGRFSGRQFSNSRSEMNVSTLELGDSALYLCASRYTNRETQYFGPGTRLLVL.

This clonotype was seen ten or more times. This chain joins TRBV9 and TRBJ2-2, with D maybe TRBD2 (6 bases). The CDR3 totals 14 residues. Germline loops: CDR1 SGDLS, CDR2 YYNGEE. Trimming removed 0 bases at V and 3 bases at J, with 6 bases between. CDR3 nucleotides: TGTGCCAGCAGCGTAGCGGGAGACACCGGGGAGCTGTTTTTT. Encoded protein: CASSVAGDTGELFF.

This clonotype was observed many times. The V gene is TRBV27, the J gene TRBJ2-2; D ambiguous. The CDR3 runs 13 residues. Germline-derived CDR1 and CDR2 are MNHEY and SMNVEV (reference sequence). Trimming pared 6 bases from V and 6 bases from J, leaving 11 bases between. For the CDR3, the DNA is TGTGCCAGCAGCCCCTACCTTTCCGGGGAGCTGTTTTTT. Encoded protein: CASSPYLSGELFF.

This clonotype has a handful of counts. The chain uses TRBV5-1 and TRBJ2-7, with 8 bases that match TRBD2. CDR1 SGHRS and CDR2 YFSETQ come from the germline V gene. This CDR3 is built from 15 residues. With 4 bases clipped from V and 5 bases from J, the junction kept 11 bases outside the gene matches. The CDR3 DNA is TGCGCCAGCAGCGCCCGAGGAGCGGGAGTGCACGAGCAGTACTTC. Protein: CASSARGAGVHEQYF.

This clonotype was counted ten times or more. This chain connects TRBV19 to TRBJ1-2; 9 bases match TRBD1. The CDR3 has 14 amino acids. Germline values: CDR1 LNHDA, CDR2 SQIVND (reference sequence). The V segment lost 4 bases and the J segment 4 bases; nucleotides outside the gene matches: 4. The DNA for the CDR3 is TGTGCCAGTAGTAGACAGGGGGAATCCTATGGCTACACCTTC. Translated, it gives CASSRQGESYGYTF.

This clonotype was recorded many times. It may be a read error: a sequence one base away is much more abundant. V and J are TRBV12-3 or TRBV12-4 and TRBJ1-2; no firm D call. V was shortened by 3 bases and J by 2 bases, with 4 bases between the two germline ends. This CDR3 is built from 12 residues. The CDR3 protein is CASSLNNYGYTF. The CDR3 coding sequence is TGTGCCAGCAGTTTGAACAACTATGGCTACACCTTC.

Many counts were recorded for this clonotype. The chain has TRBV24-1 and TRBJ1-2; no firm D call. The CDR3 covers 13 residues. Germline CDR1 KGHDR, CDR2 SFDVKD. V lost 4 bases and J 5 bases, leaving 10 bases between the germline ends. The CDR3: CATSDLSGYGYTF. CDR3 sequence (DNA): TGTGCCACCAGTGACCTCTCGGGATATGGCTACACCTTC.

This clonotype was counted at least ten times. This chain uses TRBV7-3 with TRBJ2-5, with D tentatively TRBD2 (7 bases). Trimming pared 2 bases from V and 1 base from J, leaving 11 bases between. Germline V gene data show CDR1 as SGHTA and CDR2 as FQGTGA. The CDR3 runs to 15 residues. The CDR3 DNA is TGTGCCAGCAGCTTAGGGAGGGGGTTCCAAGAGACCCAGTACTTC. Translating it yields CASSLGRGFQETQYF.

This clonotype was seen at least ten times. This chain uses TRBV28 with TRBJ2-7; TRBD1 might be the D (5 bases). The CDR3 extends over 12 amino acids. CDR1 and CDR2 from the germline V gene are MDHEN and SYDVKM. V was trimmed by 4 bases and J by 8 bases, leaving 12 bases between them. The CDR3 spells CASSSSTDQQYF. In nucleotides, the CDR3 is TGTGCCAGCAGTTCGTCGACAGACCAGCAGTACTTC.

The chain combines TRBV12-3 or TRBV12-4 with TRBJ1-1; D uncertain. The CDR3 totals 11 residues. V shed 8 bases and J shed 4 bases, with 8 bases lying between them. The CDR3: CASGRFTEAFF. The CDR3 DNA follows: TGTGCCAGCGGCCGGTTCACTGAAGCTTTCTTT.

This clonotype was seen many times. This chain connects TRBV28 to TRBJ1-2; unclear D gene. With 1 base removed from V and 3 bases from J, the gap between germline ends came to 9 bases. CDR3 length: 14 residues. Germline CDR1 MDHEN, CDR2 SYDVKM. CDR3 DNA: TGTGCCAGCAGTTTATTATGGCAGGACTATGGCTACACCTTC. Amino acid sequence: CASSLLWQDYGYTF.

J is TRBJ2-7 and V is TRBV19; TRBD2 agrees at 9 bases. The junction had 2 bases not matched to a gene; V was cut back by 3 bases and J by 2 bases. CDR3 length: 14 amino acids. Germline V CDR1 and CDR2: LNHDA, SQIVND (reference sequence). The CDR3 region has the DNA TGTGCCAGTAGTATGCGGGAGGGAACCTACGAGCAGTACTTC. It yields the protein CASSMREGTYEQYF.

This clonotype has more than one count but fewer than ten. The chain carries TRBV7-2 and TRBJ2-3; D is possibly TRBD2 (6 bases). The length of the CDR3 is 14 residues. Germline CDR1 and CDR2: SGHTA and FQGNSA. Trimming removed 0 bases at V and 9 bases at J, with 13 bases between. The CDR3 DNA reads TGTGCCAGCAGCTTAGCTGCGGGGCCCCCAACGCAGTATTTT. Translated, it gives CASSLAAGPPTQYF.

This clonotype came up many times. This chain joins TRBV27 and TRBJ2-2, with 11 positions matching TRBD2. The CDR3 covers 16 residues. V gave up 5 bases and J gave up 4 bases; unmatched junction bases: 6. CDR1 is MNHEY and CDR2 is SMNVEV in the germline V gene (reference sequence). Here the CDR3 DNA reads TGTGCCAGCAGTGTCCGGACTAGCGGGTTCACCGGGGAGCTGTTTTTT. Translation: CASSVRTSGFTGELFF.

The chain recombines TRBV12-3 or TRBV12-4 with TRBJ1-1; possible D gene TRBD1, 6 bases. The CDR3 is made up of 16 amino acids. Trimming left V 5 bases short and J 0 bases short, with 16 bases between. CDR3 loop: CASSPGQGYMNTEAFF. The DNA of the CDR3 is TGTGCCAGCAGTCCCGGCCAGGGGTATATGAACACTGAAGCTTTCTTT.

The chain uses TRBV12-3 or TRBV12-4 and TRBJ2-5; 9 positions match TRBD1. The V and J ends lost 6 bases and 1 base, in that order; junction bases with no gene match: 3. There are 14 residues in the CDR3. The CDR3 loop reads CASRRDRAQETQYF. The CDR3 coding sequence is TGTGCCAGCAGAAGGGACAGGGCCCAAGAGACCCAGTACTTC.

This clonotype showed up many times. The CDR3 sequence is CASSLDRGLYQETQYF. DNA of the CDR3: TGTGCCAGCAGCTTAGATCGGGGACTCTATCAAGAGACCCAGTACTTC. The rearrangement uses TRBV11-2 and TRBJ2-5; weak D call: TRBD2 (6 bases). In germline, CDR1 is SGHAT, CDR2 FQNNGV. The CDR3 has 16 amino acids. Trimming removed 0 bases from V and 2 bases from J, with 13 bases in between.

This clonotype came up many times. The chain has TRBV7-8 and TRBJ1-1; D is undetermined. From germline, CDR1 is SGHVS and CDR2 FQNEAQ. Trimming left V 10 bases short and J 1 base short, with 13 bases between. The CDR3 sequence is 13 residues long. CDR3 in amino acids: CAISRAGNTEAFF. The CDR3 DNA sequence: TGTGCCATCTCGAGGGCAGGGAACACTGAAGCTTTCTTT. The full variable domain, in which reference TRBV7-8 and TRBJ1-1 provide the parts outside the CDR3, is GAGVSQSPRYKVAKRGQDVALRCDPISGHVSLFWYQQALGQGPEFLTYFQNEAQLDKSGLPSDRFFAERPEGSVSTLKIQRTQQEDSAVYLCAISRAGNTEAFFGQGTRLTVV.

The sample holds many counts of this clonotype. The chain couples TRBV29-1 to TRBJ1-1; no clear D gene. The germline V gene has CDR1 SQVTM and CDR2 ANQGSEA. The CDR3 runs 12 residues. V was clipped by 3 bases and J by 5 bases, with 10 bases between them. CDR3 DNA sequence: TGCAGCGTTGATCTAACATTGACTGAAGCTTTCTTT. Translating it yields CSVDLTLTEAFF. The entire variable domain, with the rest obtained from reference TRBV29-1 and TRBJ1-1, is as follows: SAVISQKPSRDICQRGTSLTIQCQVDSQVTMMFWYRQQPGQSLTLIATANQGSEATYESGFVIDKFPISRPNLTFSTLTVSNMSPEDSSIYLCSVDLTLTEAFFGQGTRLTVV.

This clonotype came up many times. The chain has TRBV29-1 and TRBJ2-5; TRBD1 is a possible D gene (6 bases). CDR1 is SQVTM and CDR2 is ANQGSEA in the germline V gene. V was pared by 7 bases and J by 5 bases, with 14 bases between. The CDR3 runs to 12 residues. The DNA for the CDR3 is TGCAGCGGCCGCAGGGGTCGTGAGACCCAGTACTTC. Its translation: CSGRRGRETQYF.

The V call is TRBV6-2 or TRBV6-3, the J call TRBJ1-2, with TRBD1 as a possible D gene (6 bases). The CDR3 runs to 14 residues. Germline V gene sequence: CDR1 MNHEY, CDR2 SVGEGT. V was trimmed by 4 bases and J by 3 bases, leaving 12 bases between them. CDR3 nucleotide sequence: TGTGCCAGCAGTTCCCCAGACAGGCACTATGGCTACACCTTC. Protein: CASSSPDRHYGYTF.

This clonotype was recorded at least ten times. This chain joins TRBV5-1 and TRBJ2-2, with D perhaps matching TRBD1 (6 bases). The CDR3 runs 15 residues. Trimming cost V 5 bases and J 2 bases, with 13 bases left between them. Germline values: CDR1 SGHRS, CDR2 YFSETQ. The CDR3 coding sequence is TGCGCCAGCAGAGGGTGGGGGACAAACACCGGGGAGCTGTTTTTT. Amino acids: CASRGWGTNTGELFF. The full variable domain, completed using reference TRBV5-1 and TRBJ2-2, is KAGVTQTPRYLIKTRGQQVTLSCSPISGHRSVSWYQQTPGQGLQFLFEYFSETQRNKGNFPGRFSGRQFSNSRSEMNVSTLELGDSALYLCASRGWGTNTGELFFGEGSRLTVL.

This clonotype was counted at least ten times. The chain has TRBV12-3 or TRBV12-4 and TRBJ1-3; D not certain. There are 12 residues in the CDR3. V was clipped by 5 bases and J by 4 bases, with 6 bases between them. The CDR3 nucleotides read TGTGCCAGCAGTGTCCGGGGAAACACCATATATTTT. Amino acids: CASSVRGNTIYF.

This clonotype was recorded a few times. Sequence at one end of the junction differs from germline and may be a read error. The genes are TRBV6-5 and TRBJ2-6; the D gene is possibly TRBD2 (6 bases). CDR1 and CDR2 (germline): MNHEY, SVGAGI. The CDR3 spans 16 residues. This chain's CDR3 is CVSSYATSRGANVLTF. CDR3 in DNA: TGTGTCAGCAGTTACGCGACTAGTCGTGGGGCCAACGTCCTGACTTTC.